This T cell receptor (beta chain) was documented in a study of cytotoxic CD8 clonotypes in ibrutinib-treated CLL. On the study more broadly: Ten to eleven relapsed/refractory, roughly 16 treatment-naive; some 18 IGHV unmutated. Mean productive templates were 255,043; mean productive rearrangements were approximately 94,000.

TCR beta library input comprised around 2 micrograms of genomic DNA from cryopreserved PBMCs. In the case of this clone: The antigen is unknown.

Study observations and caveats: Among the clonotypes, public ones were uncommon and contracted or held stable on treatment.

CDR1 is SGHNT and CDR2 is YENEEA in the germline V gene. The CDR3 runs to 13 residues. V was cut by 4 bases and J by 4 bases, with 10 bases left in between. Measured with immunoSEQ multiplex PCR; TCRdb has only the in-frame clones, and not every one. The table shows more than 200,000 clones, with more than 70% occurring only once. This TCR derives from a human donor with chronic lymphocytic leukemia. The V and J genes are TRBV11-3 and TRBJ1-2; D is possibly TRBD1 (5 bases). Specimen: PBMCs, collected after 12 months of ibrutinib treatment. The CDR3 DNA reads TGTGCCAGCAGCTGGGAGGGGCCCTATGGCTACACCTTC. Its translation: CASSWEGPYGYTF.